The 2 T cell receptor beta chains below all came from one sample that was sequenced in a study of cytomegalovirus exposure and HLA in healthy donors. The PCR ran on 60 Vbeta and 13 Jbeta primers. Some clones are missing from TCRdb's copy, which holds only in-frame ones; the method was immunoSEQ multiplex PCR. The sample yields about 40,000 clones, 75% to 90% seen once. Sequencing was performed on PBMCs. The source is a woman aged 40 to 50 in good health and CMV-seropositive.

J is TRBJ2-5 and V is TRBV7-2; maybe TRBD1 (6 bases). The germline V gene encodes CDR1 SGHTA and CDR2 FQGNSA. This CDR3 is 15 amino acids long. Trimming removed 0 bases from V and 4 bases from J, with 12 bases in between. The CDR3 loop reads CASSLASGAVETQYF. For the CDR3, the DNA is TGTGCCAGCAGCTTAGCCTCAGGGGCGGTAGAGACCCAGTACTTC.

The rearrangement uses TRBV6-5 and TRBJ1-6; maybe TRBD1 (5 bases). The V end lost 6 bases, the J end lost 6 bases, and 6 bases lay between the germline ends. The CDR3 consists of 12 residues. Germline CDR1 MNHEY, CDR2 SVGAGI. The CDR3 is CASRDSNSPLHF. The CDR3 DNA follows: TGTGCCAGCAGAGACAGTAATTCACCCCTCCACTTT.